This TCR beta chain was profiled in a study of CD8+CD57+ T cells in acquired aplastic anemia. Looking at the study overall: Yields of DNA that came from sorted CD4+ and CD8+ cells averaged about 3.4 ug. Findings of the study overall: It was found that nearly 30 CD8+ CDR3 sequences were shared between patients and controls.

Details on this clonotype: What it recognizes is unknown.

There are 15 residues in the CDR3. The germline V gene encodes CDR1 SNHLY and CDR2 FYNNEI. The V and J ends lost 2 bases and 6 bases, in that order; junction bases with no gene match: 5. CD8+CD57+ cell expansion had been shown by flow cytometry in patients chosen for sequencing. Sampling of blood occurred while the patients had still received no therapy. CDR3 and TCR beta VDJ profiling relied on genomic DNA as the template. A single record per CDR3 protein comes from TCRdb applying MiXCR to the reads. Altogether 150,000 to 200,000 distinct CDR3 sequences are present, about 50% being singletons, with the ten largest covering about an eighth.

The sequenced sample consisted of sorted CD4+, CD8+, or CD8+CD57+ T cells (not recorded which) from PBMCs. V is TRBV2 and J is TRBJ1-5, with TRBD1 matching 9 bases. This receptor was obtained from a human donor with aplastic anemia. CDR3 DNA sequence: TGTGCCAGCAGTGAATCGGTACAGGGGGCTCAGCCCCAGCATTTT. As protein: CASSESVQGAQPQHF. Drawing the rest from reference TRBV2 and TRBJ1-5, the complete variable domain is EPEVTQTPSHQVTQMGQEVILRCVPISNHLYFYWYRQILGQKVEFLVSFYNNEISEKSEIFDDQFSVERPDGSNFTLKIRSTKLEDSAMYFCASSESVQGAQPQHFGDGTRLSIL.